This TCR beta chain was sequenced for a study of tumor and adjacent non-tumor tissue in lung cancer (dated by TCRdb to 2016 to 2018). For context, the study as a whole: The cohort included around eleven adenocarcinoma, 2 squamous cell carcinoma and 1 small cell lung cancer patients. TCRbeta CDR3 sequencing was performed on 30 to 35 paired specimens, with one tumor sample and one normal lung sample collected per patient. Bulk TCRbeta repertoires were compared between lung tumor tissue and matched distant non-tumor lung tissue obtained from around 14 lung cancer patients. Ages among the roughly 15 patients ranged from about 31 to 76 years, there were around ten men and 5 women, and disease was at TNM stage I to III. In total, sequencing yielded 125,075,908 productive TCRbeta reads, which works out to an average of about 4.2 million reads per sample. What the work shows at the level of the full study, not this receptor alone: TCR diversity (inverse Simpson) was significantly higher in tumor than in normal lung tissue (roughly 430 vs 170, P = 0.0075, Mann-Whitney U test). The methods do not name the sequencing platform or mention unique molecular identifiers. A significantly larger cumulative share of the repertoire was made up by the top 100 clones in normal lung than in tumor tissue. Only roughly 14 patients were included in the cohort, and the need for larger samples and more detailed clinical data was noted by the authors. Significantly higher TCR diversity was found in younger patients, and higher tumor TCR diversity was associated with shorter overall and disease-free survival. Peripheral blood was not sequenced, so blood TCRbeta repertoires in these lung cancer patients were not examined.

The library came from multiplex PCR. The sequencer was an Illumina HiSeq 2500. TCRbeta libraries were built by three rounds of nested PCR using primers (Table S4), following protocols modified from ARM-PCR. Before sequencing, PCR products of 200-500 bp were excised from the gel and purified with the QIAquick gel extraction kit. As for how the authors treated the data: Trimmomatic was used to clean the reads, FLASH was used to merge the reads into complete CDR3 sequences, and MiTCR was used to assign the reads to V(D)J germline segments. Clonal diversity was computed as the inverse Simpson's index with VDJtools. In-frame sequences lacking a premature stop codon were counted as productive reads. Using fastp at Q25 and MiXCR, TCRdb reprocessed the public reads and kept productive beta chains. Rows with one shared CDR3 protein collapse into an entry with the most common genes and DNA. What appears here as the V and J calls and clone size reflects TCRdb's work, not the paper's. For this sample there are more than 85,000 distinct CDR3 sequences; approximately 82% appear just once. Clones ranked in the top ten supply about 40% of the sample.

Notes on this clonotype: Its specific antigen is unknown. Per-nucleotide qualities are absent, and no much larger clonotype sits a single base away.

Bulk unsorted tissue served as the source for RNA extraction, and RNA quality was assessed using a NanoDrop ND-1000 and an Agilent 2100. Donors were newly diagnosed lung cancer patients admitted for thoracic surgery in China between August and November 2014, without prior chemotherapy. The study excluded patients who had received radiotherapy or chemotherapy before or who had another cancer at the same time. Pieces of surgical tissue measuring roughly 1-2 cm3 were kept in RNAlater solution and stored at -80 degrees C until use. The germline V gene sets CDR1 to SQVTM and CDR2 to ANQGSEA. The CDR3 runs 14 residues from the cysteine to the phenylalanine. CDR3 DNA is the only sequence kept; it has 42 bases, read in frame from the first base. Deletion took 5 bases off V and 7 bases off J, with a span of 20 bases between the germline ends.

This TCR was sampled from a woman in her sixties with non-small cell lung cancer. This receptor chain uses TRBV29-1 and TRBJ1-2; 5 matching bases give a weak D call of TRBD1. Sequenced: lung tumor tissue. The nucleotides read TGCAGCGTTTCACCGACAGTGGTTAAGGGTGGCTACACCTTC. It is translated as CSVSPTVVKGGYTF.